This note documents a single T cell receptor (beta chain) sequence. Terminally differentiated effector memory CD45RA+ cells were left out of the naive CD8 fraction, which was CD45RO-negative and positively selected for CCR7. V lost 4 bases, J lost 2 bases, and 12 bases lay in between. This CDR3 is built from 14 residues. Per germline, CDR1 SGHTA and CDR2 FQGNSA. The sample originates from a study of shared clonotypes between healthy human individuals. Assay: immunoSEQ multiplex PCR; the TCRdb copy retains only in-frame clones and omits some. The sample includes millions of clones, 85% to 95% of them seen just once.

This clonotype was obtained from a man between 18 and 29 years old in good health. V gene TRBV7-2 combines with J gene TRBJ2-7, with D uncertain. The sequenced sample consisted of naive CD8+ T cells sorted from blood. The CDR3 DNA reads TGTGCCAGCAGCTATCTAGGACCCGCCTACGAGCAGTACTTC. Its protein product is CASSYLGPAYEQYF.